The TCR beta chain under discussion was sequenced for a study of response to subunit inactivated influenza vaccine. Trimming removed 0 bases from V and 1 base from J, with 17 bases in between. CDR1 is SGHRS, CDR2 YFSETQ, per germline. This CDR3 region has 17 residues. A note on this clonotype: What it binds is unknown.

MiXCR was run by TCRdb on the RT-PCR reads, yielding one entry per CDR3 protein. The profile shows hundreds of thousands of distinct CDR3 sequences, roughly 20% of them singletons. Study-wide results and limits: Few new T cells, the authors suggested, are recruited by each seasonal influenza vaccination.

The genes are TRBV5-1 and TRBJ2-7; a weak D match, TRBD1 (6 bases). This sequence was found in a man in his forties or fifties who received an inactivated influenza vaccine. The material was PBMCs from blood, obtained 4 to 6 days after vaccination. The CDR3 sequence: CASSLVRLGGQSYEQYF. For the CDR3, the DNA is TGCGCCAGCAGCTTGGTCAGGTTAGGGGGACAATCCTACGAGCAGTACTTC.